These T cell receptor beta chains were read from a single sample in a study of Graves' ophthalmopathy and Graves' hyperthyroidism. TCRdb re-derived calls from the multiplex PCR reads in MiXCR, one entry per CDR3 protein. This sample yields about 340,000 distinct CDR3 sequences, of which about a sixth are seen a single time; 10% to 15% belongs to the top ten. What was sequenced was peripheral blood. The source of these receptors is an adult man with Graves' ophthalmopathy. Both conserved end residues are part of each CDR3. A D gene is named only where the DNA matches it firmly. Clone size is not always given. Where it is, it says once, few, many or a class for expanded clones.

size: many; D: -; V: TRBV11-2; J: TRBJ1-1; CDR3: CASSPFSGGEGEAFF; DNA: TGTGCCAGCAGCCCCTTTTCGGGGGGGGAAGGTGAAGCTTTCTTT
size: many; D: -; V: TRBV19; J: TRBJ1-2; CDR3: CASNSLADYGYTF; DNA: TGTGCCAGTAATTCACTGGCCGACTATGGCTACACCTTC
size: many; D: TRBD2; V: TRBV6-5; J: TRBJ2-7; CDR3: CASRTGTSNLYEQYF; DNA: TGTGCCAGCAGGACCGGGACTAGCAATTTATACGAGCAGTACTTC
size: many; D: -; V: TRBV11-2; J: TRBJ1-1; CDR3: CASSLHPALAGEAFF; DNA: TGTGCCAGCAGCCTCCACCCGGCCTTGGCCGGTGAAGCTTTCTTT
size: few; D: -; V: TRBV4-1; J: TRBJ2-7; CDR3: CASSQILGQFEQYF; DNA: TGCGCCAGCAGCCAGATATTGGGCCAGTTCGAGCAGTACTTC
size: many; D: -; V: TRBV5-1; J: TRBJ2-2; CDR3: CASSLDRTGRAGELFF; DNA: TGCGCCAGCAGCTTGGACCGGACAGGGAGGGCCGGGGAGCTGTTTTTT
size: many; D: TRBD1; V: TRBV12-3/TRBV12-4; J: TRBJ1-5; CDR3: CASKAGTGGFNSNQPQHF; DNA: TGTGCCAGCAAGGCCGGGACAGGGGGGTTCAATAGCAATCAGCCCCAGCATTTT
size: many; D: -; V: TRBV27; J: TRBJ2-7; CDR3: CASSNQGGLYEQYF; DNA: TGTGCCAGCAGCAACCAAGGGGGGCTATACGAGCAGTACTTC
size: many; D: TRBD2; V: TRBV7-2; J: TRBJ2-4; CDR3: CASSLSGGAGNIQYF; DNA: TGTGCCAGCAGCTTATCCGGGGGGGCCGGAAACATTCAGTACTTC
size: many; D: -; V: TRBV6-5; J: TRBJ1-5; CDR3: CASLRDTRNQPQHF; DNA: TGTGCCAGCTTAAGAGACACCCGAAATCAGCCCCAGCATTTT
size: many; D: -; V: TRBV6-2/TRBV6-3; J: TRBJ1-1; CDR3: CASSYGSAEAFF; DNA: TGTGCCAGCAGTTACGGTTCGGCTGAAGCTTTCTTT
size: many; D: TRBD1; V: TRBV25-1; J: TRBJ1-2; CDR3: CAHGQGNYGYTF; DNA: TGTGCCCACGGACAGGGGAACTATGGCTACACCTTC
size: many; D: TRBD2; V: TRBV4-3; J: TRBJ2-3; CDR3: CASSNRALAGESFGTDTQYF; DNA: TGCGCCAGCAGCAATAGAGCACTAGCGGGAGAATCGTTTGGCACAGATACGCAGTATTTT
size: many; D: -; V: TRBV11-2; J: TRBJ2-5; CDR3: CASSSDFRAGQETQYF; DNA: TGTGCCAGCAGCTCAGATTTCCGGGCGGGTCAAGAGACCCAGTACTTC
size: -; D: -; V: TRBV25-1; J: TRBJ1-2; CDR3: CASSLGANYGYSF; DNA: TGTGCCAGCAGCCTGGGAGCAAACTATGGCTACAGCTTC
size: many; D: -; V: TRBV10-3; J: TRBJ2-7; CDR3: CAISDRMGEQYF; DNA: TGTGCCATCAGTGATAGAATGGGCGAGCAGTACTTC
size: many; D: -; V: TRBV6-2/TRBV6-3; J: TRBJ2-2; CDR3: CASRKTGNTGELFF; DNA: TGTGCCAGCAGGAAAACAGGGAACACCGGGGAGCTGTTTTTT
size: -; D: -; V: TRBV7-9; J: TRBJ1-2; CDR3: CASSLRLAGDYGYTF; DNA: TGTGCCAGCAGCTTAAGGTTGGCAGGGGACTATGGCTACACCTTC
size: once; D: -; V: TRBV18; J: TRBJ1-1; CDR3: CASSPALRVLAFF; DNA: TGTGCCAGCTCACCGGCCCTCAGGGTTTTGGCTTTCTTT
size: many; D: -; V: TRBV2; J: TRBJ1-1; CDR3: CASSEWQPNTEAFF; DNA: TGTGCCAGCAGTGAGTGGCAGCCGAACACTGAAGCTTTCTTT
size: many; D: -; V: TRBV6-1; J: TRBJ1-2; CDR3: CASTPGGPYGYTF; DNA: TGTGCCAGCACTCCGGGGGGTCCCTATGGCTACACCTTC
size: -; D: -; V: TRBV7-6; J: TRBJ2-5; CDR3: CASSPSELETQYF; DNA: TGTGCTAGCAGCCCTAGCGAACTGGAGACCCAGTACTTC
size: many; D: TRBD1; V: TRBV6-5; J: TRBJ2-7; CDR3: CASSSTGGIYEQYF; DNA: TGTGCCAGCAGTTCGACAGGGGGGATCTACGAGCAGTACTTC
size: many; D: TRBD1; V: TRBV27; J: TRBJ2-5; CDR3: CASSSGQGQETQCF; DNA: TGTGCCAGCAGTTCGGGACAGGGACAAGAGACCCAGTGCTTC
size: many; D: -; V: TRBV4-3; J: TRBJ1-2; CDR3: CASSHRTGHGYTF; DNA: TGCGCCAGCAGCCATCGCACAGGGCATGGCTACACCTTC
size: many; D: TRBD2; V: TRBV6-2/TRBV6-3; J: TRBJ2-7; CDR3: CASSYQLAGFSYKQYF; DNA: TGTGCCAGCAGTTACCAACTAGCGGGGTTCTCCTACAAGCAGTACTTT
size: once; D: TRBD1; V: TRBV20-1; J: TRBJ2-7; CDR3: CSASLRQGRGEQYF; DNA: TGCAGTGCTAGTCTCCGACAGGGAAGAGGCGAGCAGTACTTC
size: many; D: -; V: TRBV5-1; J: TRBJ2-5; CDR3: CASSFGKETQYF; DNA: TGCGCCAGCAGTTTCGGAAAAGAGACCCAGTACTTC
size: many; D: -; V: TRBV5-4; J: TRBJ2-5; CDR3: CASSLSPDRGTQYF; DNA: TGTGCCAGCAGCTTGTCTCCGGATAGGGGGACCCAGTACTTC
size: many; D: -; V: TRBV5-1; J: TRBJ2-7; CDR3: CASSLAPTDFSYEQYF; DNA: TGCGCCAGCAGCTTGGCCCCGACAGATTTCTCCTACGAGCAGTACTTC
size: many; D: -; V: TRBV5-1; J: TRBJ1-3; CDR3: CASSFGTPGNTIYF; DNA: TGCGCCAGCAGCTTCGGGACTCCTGGAAACACCATATATTTT
size: -; D: -; V: TRBV6-5; J: TRBJ2-7; CDR3: CASSSYPRYEQSF; DNA: TGTGCCAGCAGTTCCTATCCGCGATACGAGCAGTCCTTC
size: many; D: -; V: TRBV20-1; J: TRBJ1-1; CDR3: CSARAPGRENTEAFF; DNA: TGCAGTGCTAGAGCCCCAGGAAGGGAGAACACTGAAGCTTTCTTT
size: many; D: -; V: TRBV7-2; J: TRBJ1-1; CDR3: CASSLGLGAEAFF; DNA: TGTGCCAGCAGCTTAGGCTTGGGGGCTGAAGCTTTCTTT
size: many; D: -; V: TRBV4-1; J: TRBJ2-7; CDR3: CASSQLKGYEQYF; DNA: TGCGCCAGCAGCCAACTTAAAGGTTACGAGCAGTACTTC
size: many; D: TRBD2; V: TRBV7-8; J: TRBJ2-5; CDR3: CASSFPRLAQYF; DNA: TGTGCCAGCAGCTTCCCGAGACTAGCACAGTACTTC
size: many; D: TRBD1; V: TRBV10-3; J: TRBJ2-5; CDR3: CAIRKTGGEETQYF; DNA: TGTGCCATCAGAAAGACAGGGGGGGAAGAGACCCAGTACTTC
size: many; D: -; V: TRBV20-1; J: TRBJ1-1; CDR3: CRGAGGMNTEAFF; DNA: TGCAGGGGGGCCGGCGGGATGAACACTGAAGCTTTCTTT
size: many; D: -; V: TRBV5-1; J: TRBJ2-7; CDR3: CASSLRREPLREQYF; DNA: TGCGCCAGCAGCCTGCGAAGAGAGCCCCTCCGCGAGCAGTACTTC
size: many; D: -; V: TRBV4-2; J: TRBJ1-1; CDR3: CASSQDPGAEAFF; DNA: TGTGCCAGCAGCCAAGATCCGGGGGCTGAAGCTTTCTTT
size: many; D: -; V: TRBV5-4; J: TRBJ1-6; CDR3: CASSLDGSSVMPPLHF; DNA: TGTGCCAGCAGCTTGGACGGGTCTAGCGTGATGCCACCCCTCCACTTT
size: many; D: -; V: TRBV27; J: TRBJ1-1; CDR3: CASSSDSGYTEAFF; DNA: TGTGCCAGCAGTTCGGATTCTGGGTACACTGAAGCTTTCTTT
size: many; D: TRBD2; V: TRBV20-1; J: TRBJ2-3; CDR3: CSAIGLANSLSTDTQYF; DNA: TGCAGTGCTATCGGACTAGCGAATTCCCTAAGCACAGATACGCAGTATTTT
size: once; D: TRBD1; V: TRBV10-3; J: TRBJ1-5; CDR3: CAISLTGESQPQHF; DNA: TGTGCCATCAGCCTGACAGGGGAGAGTCAGCCCCAGCATTTT
size: -; D: -; V: TRBV13; J: TRBJ1-2; CDR3: CASSTIRRGQGYTF; DNA: TGTGCCAGCAGCACCATCCGGAGGGGTCAAGGCTACACCTTC
size: many; D: -; V: TRBV20-1; J: TRBJ2-7; CDR3: CSASLGYEQYF; DNA: TGCAGTGCTAGCCTCGGCTACGAGCAGTACTTC
size: many; D: TRBD1; V: TRBV6-5; J: TRBJ2-5; CDR3: CAGSYSNTDRGEAQYF; DNA: TGTGCCGGCAGTTACTCGAATACGGACAGGGGAGAGGCCCAGTACTTC
size: many; D: TRBD1; V: TRBV28; J: TRBJ1-1; CDR3: CASSSPSGGDTEAFF; DNA: TGTGCCAGCAGTTCCCCCTCAGGGGGAGACACTGAAGCTTTCTTT
size: -; D: -; V: TRBV20-1; J: TRBJ1-6; CDR3: CSAQRQEGYNSPLHF; DNA: TGCAGTGCTCAAAGACAGGAGGGTTATAATTCACCCCTCCACTTT
size: many; D: -; V: TRBV6-5; J: TRBJ2-5; CDR3: CASSYLSSREFYF; DNA: TGTGCCAGCAGTTACCTATCATCACGGGAATTCTACTTC
size: few; D: TRBD2; V: TRBV4-1; J: TRBJ2-7; CDR3: CASSQVGGGSSYEQYF; DNA: TGCGCCAGCAGCCAAGTCGGCGGGGGAAGCTCCTACGAGCAGTACTTC
size: many; D: -; V: TRBV6-5; J: TRBJ1-5; CDR3: CASSSQSGQPQHF; DNA: TGTGCCAGCAGTTCCCAGTCCGGACAGCCCCAGCATTTT
size: many; D: -; V: TRBV30; J: TRBJ2-5; CDR3: CAWRSGAQTQYF; DNA: TGTGCCTGGAGGTCCGGGGCCCAGACCCAGTACTTC
size: many; D: TRBD2; V: TRBV11-2; J: TRBJ2-3; CDR3: CASSSGLAIKTDTQYF; DNA: TGTGCCAGCAGCTCGGGACTAGCGATAAAGACAGATACGCAGTATTTT
size: many; D: -; V: TRBV7-9; J: TRBJ2-5; CDR3: CASSPGGGDETQYF; DNA: TGTGCCAGCAGCCCAGGAGGCGGCGACGAGACCCAGTACTTC